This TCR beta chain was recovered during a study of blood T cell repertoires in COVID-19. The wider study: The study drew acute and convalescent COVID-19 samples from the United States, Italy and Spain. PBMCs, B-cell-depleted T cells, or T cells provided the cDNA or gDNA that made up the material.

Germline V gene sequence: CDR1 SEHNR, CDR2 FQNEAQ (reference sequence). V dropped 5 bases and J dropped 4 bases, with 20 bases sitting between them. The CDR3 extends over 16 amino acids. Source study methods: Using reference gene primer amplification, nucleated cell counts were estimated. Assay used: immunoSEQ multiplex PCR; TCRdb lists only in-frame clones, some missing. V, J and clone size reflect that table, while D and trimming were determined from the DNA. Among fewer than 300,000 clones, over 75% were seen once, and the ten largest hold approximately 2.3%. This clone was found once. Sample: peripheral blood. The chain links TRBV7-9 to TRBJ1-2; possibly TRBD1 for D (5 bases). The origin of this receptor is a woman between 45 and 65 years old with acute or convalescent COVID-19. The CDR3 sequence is CASSHGGDGSLYGYTF. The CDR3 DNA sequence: TGTGCCAGCAGCCACGGGGGGGACGGATCCCTCTATGGCTACACCTTC.